The T cell receptor (beta chain) described here comes from a study of OX40 agonist ivuxolimab in advanced cancers. Clones were read by immunoSEQ multiplex PCR, and TCRdb kept only the in-frame ones, dropping some. The sample yields under 80,000 clones, 85% to 90% seen once. The sequence was collected from an adult with an advanced solid tumor such as melanoma, head and neck, liver or kidney cancer. The material was CD4+ or CD8+ T cells sorted from blood, obtained in a trial of the OX40 agonist ivuxolimab.

DNA for the CDR3: TGTGCCAGCAGCCGGATGGCGGGAGTGTTGGGCGAGCAGTACTTC. Translated: CASSRMAGVLGEQYF. This chain uses TRBV7-9 with TRBJ2-7, with 7 bases fitting TRBD2. This CDR3 is built from 15 residues. Losses at the gene ends were 5 bases for V and 6 bases for J; bases not matched to a gene: 13. Germline V gene data show CDR1 as SEHNR and CDR2 as FQNEAQ (reference sequence).